This record looks at one TCR beta chain sequence and its context. CDR1 is SGHTA, CDR2 FQGNSA, per germline. Deletions cut 5 bases from V and 7 bases from J, with 17 bases between. CDR3 length: 14 residues. This entry is derived from a study of radiotherapy plus CTLA-4 blockade in lung cancer. Only in-frame clones appear in the TCRdb table, and some are missing; sequencing was by immunoSEQ multiplex PCR. The sample comprises tens of thousands of clones, roughly 85% of which are singletons, and about 10% rests with the top ten. This clonotype originated in a human donor with non-small cell lung cancer who had a complete response to radiotherapy plus ipilimumab. The input for sequencing was peripheral blood, taken from a patient treated with radiotherapy plus ipilimumab. The V gene is TRBV7-2, the J gene TRBJ1-2; D gene ambiguous. The CDR3 sequence: CASSRPARNGGYTF. The CDR3 DNA reads as TGTGCCAGCAGCCGTCCGGCCAGAAATGGTGGCTACACCTTC.